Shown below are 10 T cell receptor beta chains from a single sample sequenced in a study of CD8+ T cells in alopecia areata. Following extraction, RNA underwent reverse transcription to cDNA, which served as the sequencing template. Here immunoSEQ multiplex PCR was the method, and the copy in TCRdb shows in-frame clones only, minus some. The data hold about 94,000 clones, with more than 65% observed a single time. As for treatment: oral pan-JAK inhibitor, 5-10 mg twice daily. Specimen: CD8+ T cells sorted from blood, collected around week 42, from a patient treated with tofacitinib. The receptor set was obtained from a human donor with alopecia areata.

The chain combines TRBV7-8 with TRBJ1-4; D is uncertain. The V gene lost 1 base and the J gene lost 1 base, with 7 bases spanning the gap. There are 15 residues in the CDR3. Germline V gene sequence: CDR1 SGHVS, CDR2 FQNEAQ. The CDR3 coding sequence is TGTGCCAGCAGCTTAGGACGGGGAACTAATGAAAAACTGTTTTTT. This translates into CASSLGRGTNEKLFF.

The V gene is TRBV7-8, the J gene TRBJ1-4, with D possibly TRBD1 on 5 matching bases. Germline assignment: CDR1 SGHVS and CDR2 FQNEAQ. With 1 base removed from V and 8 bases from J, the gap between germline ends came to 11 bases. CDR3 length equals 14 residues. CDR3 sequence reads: CASSLGASGEKLFF. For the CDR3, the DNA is TGTGCCAGCAGCTTAGGGGCATCAGGGGAAAAACTGTTTTTT.

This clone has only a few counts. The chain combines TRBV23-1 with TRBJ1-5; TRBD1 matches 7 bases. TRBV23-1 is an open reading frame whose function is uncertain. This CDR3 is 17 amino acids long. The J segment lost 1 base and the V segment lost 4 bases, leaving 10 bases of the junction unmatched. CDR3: CASSPSRGIKSNQPQHF. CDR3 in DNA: TGCGCCAGCAGTCCAAGCAGGGGGATCAAGAGCAATCAGCCCCAGCATTTT.

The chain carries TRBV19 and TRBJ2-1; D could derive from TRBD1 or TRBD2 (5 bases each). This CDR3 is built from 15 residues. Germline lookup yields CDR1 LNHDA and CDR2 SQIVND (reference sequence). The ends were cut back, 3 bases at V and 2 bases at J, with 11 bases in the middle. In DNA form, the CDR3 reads TGTGCCAGTAGTATCTCCGGGGCTGCCTACAATGAGCAGTTCTTC. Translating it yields CASSISGAAYNEQFF.

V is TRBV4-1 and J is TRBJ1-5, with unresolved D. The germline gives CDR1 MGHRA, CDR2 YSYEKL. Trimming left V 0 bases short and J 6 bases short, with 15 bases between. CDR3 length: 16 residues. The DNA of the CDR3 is TGCGCCAGCAGCCAAGAAGTCACCTCGAGACGTCAGCCCCAGCATTTT. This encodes CASSQEVTSRRQPQHF.

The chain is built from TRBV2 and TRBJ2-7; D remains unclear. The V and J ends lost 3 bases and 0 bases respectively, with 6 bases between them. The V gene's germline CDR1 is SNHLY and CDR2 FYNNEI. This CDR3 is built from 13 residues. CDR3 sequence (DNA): TGTGCCAGCAGTGATCAGGCCTCCTACGAGCAGTACTTC. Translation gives CASSDQASYEQYF.

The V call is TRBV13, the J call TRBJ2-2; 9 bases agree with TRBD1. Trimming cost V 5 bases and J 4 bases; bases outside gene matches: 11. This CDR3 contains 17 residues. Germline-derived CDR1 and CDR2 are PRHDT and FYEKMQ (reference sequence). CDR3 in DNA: TGTGCCAGCAGCCCCCAAGGGACAGGGTCCCGCACCGGGGAGCTGTTTTTT. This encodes CASSPQGTGSRTGELFF.

The CDR3 is CASSQDSTANYGYTF. CDR3 DNA: TGCGCCAGCAGCCAAGATAGTACAGCTAACTATGGCTACACCTTC. The chain is built from TRBV4-1 and TRBJ1-2, with D unclear. Between the trimmed V and J ends, which lost 0 bases and 0 bases, there was a span of 8 bases. Germline-derived CDR1 and CDR2 are MGHRA and YSYEKL. The CDR3 has 15 residues.

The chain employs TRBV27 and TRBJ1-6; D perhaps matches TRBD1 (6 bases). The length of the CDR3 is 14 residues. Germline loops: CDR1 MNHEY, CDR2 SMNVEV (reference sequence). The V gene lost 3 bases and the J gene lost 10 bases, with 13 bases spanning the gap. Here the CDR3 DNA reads TGTGCCAGCAGTTTCCGCAGGGGAGGGTCACCCCTCCACTTT. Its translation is CASSFRRGGSPLHF.

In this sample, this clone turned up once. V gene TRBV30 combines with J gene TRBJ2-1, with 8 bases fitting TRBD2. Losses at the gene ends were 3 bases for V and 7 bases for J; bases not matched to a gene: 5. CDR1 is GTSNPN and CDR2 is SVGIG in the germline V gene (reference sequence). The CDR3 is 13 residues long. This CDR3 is CAWSHGGGNEQFF. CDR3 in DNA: TGTGCCTGGAGCCACGGGGGGGGAAATGAGCAGTTCTTC.